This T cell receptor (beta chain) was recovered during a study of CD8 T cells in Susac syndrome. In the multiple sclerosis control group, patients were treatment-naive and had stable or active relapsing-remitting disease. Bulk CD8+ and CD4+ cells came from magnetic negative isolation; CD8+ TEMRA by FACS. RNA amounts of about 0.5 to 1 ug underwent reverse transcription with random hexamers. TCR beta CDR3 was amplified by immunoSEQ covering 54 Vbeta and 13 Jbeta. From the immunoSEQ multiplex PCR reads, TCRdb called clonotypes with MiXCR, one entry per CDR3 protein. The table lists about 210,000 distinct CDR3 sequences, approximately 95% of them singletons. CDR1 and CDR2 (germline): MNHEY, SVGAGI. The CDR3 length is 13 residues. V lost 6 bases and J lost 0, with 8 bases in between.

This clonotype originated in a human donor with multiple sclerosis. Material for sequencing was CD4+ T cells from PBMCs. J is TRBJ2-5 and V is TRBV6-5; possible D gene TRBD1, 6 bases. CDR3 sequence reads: CASRRTDQETQYF. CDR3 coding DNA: TGTGCCAGCAGAAGGACAGACCAAGAGACCCAGTACTTC.